These 5 T cell receptor beta chains were all obtained from the same sample, sequenced in a study of T cell responses to AZD1222 COVID-19 vaccine. TCRdb's copy holds only in-frame clones and misses some; the assay was immunoSEQ multiplex PCR. This sample has tens of thousands of clones; 88% occur once, and the top ten carry around a tenth. Material: peripheral blood, obtained on day 0 of MenACWY control vaccination. These receptors were obtained from an adult in good health.

The chain couples TRBV7-2 to TRBJ1-3; D unresolved. The CDR3 extends over 14 amino acids. Deletions cut 4 bases from V and 2 bases from J, with 9 bases between. Germline V gene data show CDR1 as SGHTA and CDR2 as FQGNSA. The CDR3 protein is CASSSLPTGNTIYF. The CDR3 DNA reads TGTGCCAGCAGCTCCCTACCCACTGGAAACACCATATATTTT.

The CDR3 coding sequence is TGCGCCAGCAGCTTGGGGGACAGGACGCCCTCTGGAAACACCATATATTTT. This sequence encodes CASSLGDRTPSGNTIYF. This chain links TRBV5-1 with TRBJ1-3; 8 nucleotides align to TRBD1. Germline-derived CDR1 and CDR2 are SGHRS and YFSETQ. The CDR3 totals 17 residues. The trim removed 0 bases at V and 0 bases at J, leaving 5 bases unmatched.

This chain connects TRBV12-5 to TRBJ2-5; the D is unclear. CDR1 is LGHNT, CDR2 FRNRAP, per germline. V lost 3 bases and J 2 bases, leaving 19 bases between the germline ends. CDR3 size: 17 residues. Here the CDR3 reads CASGFGKGNHRQETQYF. Here the CDR3 DNA reads TGTGCTAGTGGTTTTGGAAAGGGAAACCATAGGCAAGAGACCCAGTACTTC.

The V gene is TRBV28, the J gene TRBJ2-7, with D hard to call. V lost 8 bases and J lost 2, with 13 bases in between. Looked up from germline, CDR1 is MDHEN and CDR2 is SYDVKM. This CDR3 is built from 13 residues. CDR3 protein: CASCRPLTYEQYF. CDR3 bases: TGTGCCAGCTGCCGGCCCTTGACCTACGAGCAGTACTTC.

The genes are TRBV7-2 and TRBJ1-2; the D gene is possibly TRBD1 (5 bases). Germline CDR1 is SGHTA and CDR2 is FQGNSA. The CDR3 is made up of 13 amino acids. V gave up 4 bases and J gave up 8 bases, with 14 bases separating them. The CDR3 spells CASSSQLGGGYTF. The CDR3 bases are TGTGCCAGCAGCTCACAATTGGGGGGAGGCTACACCTTC.